Listed here are 13 T cell receptor beta chains from one sample, sequenced in a study of blood T cells in healthy people across ages. Sample-barcoded 5' priming and a J-beta primer mix drove a second PCR of roughly 7 to 11 cycles. TCRdb analysed the 5' RACE reads with MiXCR anew, one entry per CDR3 protein. The repertoire has around 1,800,000 distinct CDR3 sequences, 30% to 40% of them found once; the top ten carry roughly 23%. Input material: blood. These receptors were collected from a human donor in good health.

V usage is TRBV7-3 and J usage is TRBJ2-7; TRBD1 is a possible D gene (5 bases). This CDR3 region has 15 residues. Germline V lookup: CDR1 SGHTA, CDR2 FQGTGA. V lost 0 bases and J lost 6, with 15 bases in between. The CDR3 loop reads CASSLTLAGSSEQYF. In DNA, the CDR3 is TGTGCCAGCAGCTTAACGCTGGCAGGGTCGAGCGAGCAGTACTTC.

This clonotype came up a few times. This chain joins TRBV12-3 or TRBV12-4 and TRBJ2-1; D may be TRBD1 (5 bases). This CDR3 is built from 14 residues. Trimming cost V 3 bases and J 3 bases, with 9 bases left between them. CDR3 DNA sequence: TGTGCCAGCAGTTTGGACACTTTCTACAATGAGCAGTTCTTC. It is translated as CASSLDTFYNEQFF.

This clonotype has just a few counts. The CDR3 sequence: CAIFEVGGEQFF. As DNA, the CDR3 is TGTGCCATCTTTGAGGTGGGGGGTGAGCAGTTCTTC. The V gene is TRBV10-3, the J gene TRBJ2-1; D is perhaps TRBD2 (6 bases). CDR3 size: 12 residues. Germline values: CDR1 ENHRY, CDR2 SYGVKD. V dropped 8 bases and J dropped 9 bases, with 14 bases sitting between them.

This clonotype was observed a few times. The rearrangement uses TRBV4-2 and TRBJ1-6, with D perhaps TRBD1 (6 bases). V dropped 1 base and J dropped 3 bases, with 13 bases sitting between them. CDR1 is LGHNA and CDR2 is YNFKEQ in the germline V gene. The CDR3 runs to 17 residues. The CDR3 sequence: CASSQGTEGHYNSPLHF. CDR3 bases: TGTGCCAGCAGCCAAGGAACGGAGGGACACTATAATTCACCCCTCCACTTT.

For this clonotype: A junction boundary mismatches the germline segment, possibly from a read error. V and J are TRBV2 and TRBJ2-1; 10 bases are a match to TRBD2. Germline values: CDR1 SNHLY, CDR2 FYNNEI. The CDR3 has 16 residues. CDR3 residues: CARSGLAGGPSNEQFF. The CDR3 bases are TGTGCCAGGAGTGGCTTAGCGGGGGGCCCTTCGAATGAGCAGTTCTTC.

This clonotype appeared once. V and J are TRBV7-2 and TRBJ2-1; a weak D match, TRBD2 (6 bases). The CDR3 has 15 amino acids. Germline CDR1 reads SGHTA; CDR2 reads FQGNSA. Trimming stripped 3 bases from V and 5 bases from J, with 14 bases between. In nucleotides, the CDR3 is TGTGCCAGCAGCTTGGGCGGCGGGAACCACAATGAGCAGTTCTTC. This gives the protein CASSLGGGNHNEQFF.

The chain couples TRBV6-1 to TRBJ2-3, with D possibly called TRBD1 or TRBD2 (6 bases each). The length of the CDR3 is 15 residues. Germline V gene data show CDR1 as MNHNS and CDR2 as SASEGT. The germline V and J ends were trimmed by 4 bases and 4 bases, with 15 bases remaining between them. CDR3 region: CASSGYTGGADTQYF. For the CDR3, the DNA is TGTGCCAGCAGTGGATACACCGGGGGCGCAGATACGCAGTATTTT.

The rearrangement uses TRBV3-1 and TRBJ2-1; TRBD2 aligns across 8 bases. With V trimmed by 1 base and J by 10 bases, 12 bases remained unmatched. Germline CDR1 LGHDT, CDR2 YNNKEL (reference sequence). CDR3 length equals 16 residues. CDR3 protein: CASSQGIAGLLGEQFF. CDR3 in DNA: TGTGCCAGCAGCCAAGGTATAGCGGGGTTATTAGGGGAGCAGTTCTTC.

This chain uses TRBV29-1 with TRBJ2-7, with TRBD1 matching 7 bases. Germline CDR1 and CDR2: SQVTM and ANQGSEA. The length of the CDR3 is 13 residues. Trimming cost V 4 bases and J 7 bases; bases outside gene matches: 10. The CDR3 sequence is CSVARQGEGEQYF. The DNA for the CDR3 is TGCAGCGTTGCAAGGCAGGGGGAAGGAGAGCAGTACTTC.

The chain links TRBV6-4 to TRBJ1-2; perhaps TRBD1 as D (6 bases). Per the germline V gene, CDR1 is MRHNA and CDR2 is SNTAGT. The CDR3 runs to 16 residues. V was pared by 0 bases and J by 3 bases, with 14 bases between. Here the CDR3 DNA reads TGTGCCAGCAGTGACTCATCCATTGCAGGGGACTATGGCTACACCTTC. It is translated as CASSDSSIAGDYGYTF.

CDR3 protein: CSARDIAGNYNEQFF. The DNA of the CDR3 is TGCAGTGCTAGAGATATAGCGGGGAACTACAATGAGCAGTTCTTC. The chain carries TRBV20-1 and TRBJ2-1; TRBD2 agrees at 8 bases. The V gene end was trimmed by 0 bases and the J gene end by 3 bases; junction bases not matched to a gene: 4. Per the germline V gene, CDR1 is DFQATT and CDR2 is SNEGSKA (reference sequence). This CDR3 has 15 residues.

This clonotype was detected only a few times. The chain employs TRBV6-2 or TRBV6-3 and TRBJ2-7; D might be TRBD2 (5 bases). V was clipped by 3 bases and J by 6 bases, with 15 bases between them. Germline assignment: CDR1 MNHEY and CDR2 SVGEGT. The CDR3 is 14 residues long. The CDR3 spells CASSYTFPGCEQYF. DNA for the CDR3: TGTGCCAGCAGTTATACGTTCCCGGGGTGCGAGCAGTACTTC.

This clonotype has only a few counts. CDR3: CASSFRLAGGTGANVLTF. The CDR3 DNA reads as TGTGCCAGCAGCTTTAGGCTGGCAGGGGGCACCGGGGCCAACGTCCTGACTTTC. V gene TRBV7-8 combines with J gene TRBJ2-6, with TRBD1 identical over 8 bases. Trimming took 3 bases from V and 4 from J; bases not matched to a gene: 11. Germline CDR1 is SGHVS and CDR2 is FQNEAQ. This CDR3 has 18 residues. The full variable domain, its missing parts supplied by reference TRBV7-8 and TRBJ2-6, is GAGVSQSPRYKVAKRGQDVALRCDPISGHVSLFWYQQALGQGPEFLTYFQNEAQLDKSGLPSDRFFAERPEGSVSTLKIQRTQQEDSAVYLCASSFRLAGGTGANVLTFGAGSRLTVL.